This TCR beta chain was sequenced for a study of T cells in tuberculosis. On the study more broadly: Within 7 days of starting treatment, or before, PBMC were stored.

Germline CDR1 SGHAT, CDR2 FQDESV (reference sequence). There are 15 residues in the CDR3. Trimming took 2 bases from V and 3 from J; bases not matched to a gene: 7. This table comes from immunoSEQ multiplex PCR, and its TCRdb copy is limited to in-frame clones, with some not included. This table holds tens of thousands of clones, roughly 94% found once. Specified time point: new active TB diagnosis, blood taken before or within 7 days of starting treatment. Each donor contributed 100,000 or so T cells on average, unsorted. The material sequenced was PBMCs, taken at tuberculosis diagnosis. The chain is built from TRBV11-1 and TRBJ2-7, with 7 bases lining up with TRBD1. This clonotype originated in an adult with tuberculosis. CDR3 bases: TGTGCCAGCAGCTTAAGGGACAGTCCGTACTACGAGCAGTACTTC. It encodes CASSLRDSPYYEQYF.